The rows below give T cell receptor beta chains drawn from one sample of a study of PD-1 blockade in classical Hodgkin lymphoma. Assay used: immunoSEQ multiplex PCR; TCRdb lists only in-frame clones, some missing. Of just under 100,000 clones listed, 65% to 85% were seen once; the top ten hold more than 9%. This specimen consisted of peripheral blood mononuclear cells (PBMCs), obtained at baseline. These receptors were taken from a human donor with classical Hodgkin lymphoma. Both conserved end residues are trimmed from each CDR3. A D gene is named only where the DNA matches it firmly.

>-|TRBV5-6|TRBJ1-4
ASSLVGRTNEKLF
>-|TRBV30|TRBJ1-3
AWSPGSFSGNTIY
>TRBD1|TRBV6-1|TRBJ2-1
ASRGTVYNEQF
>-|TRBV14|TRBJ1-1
ASSQEGEAF
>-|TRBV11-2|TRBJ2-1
ASSSRLVSSYNEQF
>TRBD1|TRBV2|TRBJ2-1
ASRTGQGSDEQF
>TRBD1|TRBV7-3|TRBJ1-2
ASSQRQGDGYT
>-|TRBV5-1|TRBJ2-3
ASSSTSSGQWD
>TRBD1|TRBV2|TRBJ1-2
ASSGGQGYYGYT
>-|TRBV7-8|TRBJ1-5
ASSLSGAISNQPQH
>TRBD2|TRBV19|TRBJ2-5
ATRTSGKETQY
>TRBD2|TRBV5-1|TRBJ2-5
ASSGTGGLTGETQY
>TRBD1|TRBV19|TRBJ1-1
ASRQGKGGEAF
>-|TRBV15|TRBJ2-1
ATSRERAAGSEQF
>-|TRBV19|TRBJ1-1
ASSIYKKLNTEAF
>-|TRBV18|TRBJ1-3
ASSPVGGRGSGNTIY
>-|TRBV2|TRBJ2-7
ASSVDRSGEQY
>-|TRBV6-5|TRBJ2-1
ASSYLAGWHEQF
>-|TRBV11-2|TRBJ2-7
ASSQDIGRGYEQY
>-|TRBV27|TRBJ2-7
ASSSRGAYEQY
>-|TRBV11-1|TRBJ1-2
ASSPQQGRYGYT
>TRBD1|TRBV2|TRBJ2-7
ASTAGTGVYEQY
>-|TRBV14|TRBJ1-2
ASSQYPDLGGYT
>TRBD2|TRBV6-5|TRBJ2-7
ASSSTGGYEQY
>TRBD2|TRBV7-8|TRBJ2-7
ASSPGLAGEHEQY
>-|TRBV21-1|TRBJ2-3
ASSDRLAGEPTDTQY
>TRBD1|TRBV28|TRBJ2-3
ASSPYGTGGVGTDTQY
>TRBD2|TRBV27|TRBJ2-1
ASSPGLDAGTYNEQF
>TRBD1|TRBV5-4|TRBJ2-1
ASSRPDRGEQF
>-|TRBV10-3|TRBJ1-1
AISVQPGPRNTEAF
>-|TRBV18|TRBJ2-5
ASSPPGALKETQY
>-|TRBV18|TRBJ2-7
ASSPSGSHTYEQY
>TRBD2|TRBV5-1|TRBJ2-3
ASSLASGSTDTQY
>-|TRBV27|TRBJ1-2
ASSLNVGQTDGYT
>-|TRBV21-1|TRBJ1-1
ASSRRDRGREAF
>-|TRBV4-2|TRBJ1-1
ASSQDTWNTEAF
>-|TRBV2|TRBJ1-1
APRRPGGTEAF
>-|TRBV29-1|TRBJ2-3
SAQADPTDTQY
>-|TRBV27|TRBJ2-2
ASSLTAVANTGELF
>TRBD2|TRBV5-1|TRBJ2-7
ASSLVAGTYEQY
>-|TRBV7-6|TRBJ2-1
ASSLAGYSPSSYNEQF
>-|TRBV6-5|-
ASSYSWGLGIYEQY
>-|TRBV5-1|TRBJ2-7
ASSLGLAEQY
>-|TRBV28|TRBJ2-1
ASSSWKVVNEQF
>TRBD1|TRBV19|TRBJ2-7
ASSMKNRDRAYEQY
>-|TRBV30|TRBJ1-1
AWSQENTEAF
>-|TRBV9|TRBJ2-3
ASSVGPSPDTQY
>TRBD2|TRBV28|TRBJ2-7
ASTVGLAGISLPYEQY
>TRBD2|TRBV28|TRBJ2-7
ASSLFRASGRYEQY